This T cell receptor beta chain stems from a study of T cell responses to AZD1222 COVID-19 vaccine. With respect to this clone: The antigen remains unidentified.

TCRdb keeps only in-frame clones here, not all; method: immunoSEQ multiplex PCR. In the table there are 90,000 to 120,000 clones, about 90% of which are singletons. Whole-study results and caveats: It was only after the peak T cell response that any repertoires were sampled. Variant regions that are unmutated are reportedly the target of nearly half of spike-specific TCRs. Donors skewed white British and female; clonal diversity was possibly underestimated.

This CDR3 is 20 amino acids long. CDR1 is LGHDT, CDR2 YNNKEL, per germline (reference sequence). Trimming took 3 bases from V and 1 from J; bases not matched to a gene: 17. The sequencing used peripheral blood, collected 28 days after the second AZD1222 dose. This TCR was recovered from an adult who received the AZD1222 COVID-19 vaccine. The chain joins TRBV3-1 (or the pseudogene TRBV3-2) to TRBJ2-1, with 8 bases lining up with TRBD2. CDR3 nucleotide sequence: TGTGCCAGCAGCCAGGAGGGGACTAGGACCTATCAGGAATCCTACAATGAGCAGTTCTTC. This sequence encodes CASSQEGTRTYQESYNEQFF.